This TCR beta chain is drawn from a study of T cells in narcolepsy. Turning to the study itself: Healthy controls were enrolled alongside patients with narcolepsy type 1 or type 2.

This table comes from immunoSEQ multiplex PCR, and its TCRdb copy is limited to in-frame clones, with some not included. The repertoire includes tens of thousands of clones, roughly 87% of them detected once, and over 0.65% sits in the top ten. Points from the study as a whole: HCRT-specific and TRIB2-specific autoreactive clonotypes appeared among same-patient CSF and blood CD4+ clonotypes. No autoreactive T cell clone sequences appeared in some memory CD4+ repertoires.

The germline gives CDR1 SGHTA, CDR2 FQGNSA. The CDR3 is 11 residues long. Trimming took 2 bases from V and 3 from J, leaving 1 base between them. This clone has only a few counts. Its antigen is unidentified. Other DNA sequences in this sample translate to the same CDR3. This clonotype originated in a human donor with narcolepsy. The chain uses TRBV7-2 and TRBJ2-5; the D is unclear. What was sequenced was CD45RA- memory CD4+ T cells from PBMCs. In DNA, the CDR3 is TGTGCCAGCAGCTTAAAAGAGACCCAGTACTTC. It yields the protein CASSLKETQYF.